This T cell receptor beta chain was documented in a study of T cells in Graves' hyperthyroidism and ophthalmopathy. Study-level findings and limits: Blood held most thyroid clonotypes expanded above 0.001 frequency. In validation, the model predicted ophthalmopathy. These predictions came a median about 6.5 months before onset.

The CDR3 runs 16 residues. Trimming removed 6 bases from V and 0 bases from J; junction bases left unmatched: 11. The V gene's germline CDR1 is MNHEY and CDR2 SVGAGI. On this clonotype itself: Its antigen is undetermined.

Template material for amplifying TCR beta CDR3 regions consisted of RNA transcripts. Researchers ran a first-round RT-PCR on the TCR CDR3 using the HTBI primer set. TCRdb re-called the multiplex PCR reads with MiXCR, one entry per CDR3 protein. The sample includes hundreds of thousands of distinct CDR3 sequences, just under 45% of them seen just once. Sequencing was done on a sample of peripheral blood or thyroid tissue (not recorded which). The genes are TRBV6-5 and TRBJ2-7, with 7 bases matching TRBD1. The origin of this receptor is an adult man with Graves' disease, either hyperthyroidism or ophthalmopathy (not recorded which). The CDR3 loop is CASSSKRDSISYEQYF. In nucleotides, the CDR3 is TGTGCCAGCAGCTCCAAGAGGGACAGTATCTCCTACGAGCAGTACTTC.